What follows are 14 T cell receptor beta chains derived from one specimen sequenced in a study of CD8+ T cells in alopecia areata. Reverse transcribed after extraction, RNA yielded cDNA as the sequencing template. Assay used: immunoSEQ multiplex PCR; TCRdb lists only in-frame clones, some missing. The profile shows about 140,000 clones, roughly four fifths of them singletons. Described treatment: oral pan-JAK inhibitor, 5-10 mg twice daily. Here the sequenced sample was CD8+ T cells sorted from blood, taken at week 4, from a patient treated with tofacitinib. These receptors were obtained from a human donor with alopecia areata.

The rearrangement links TRBV7-2 to TRBJ2-1, with D perhaps TRBD2 (5 bases). Germline V gene lookup returns CDR1 SGHTA and CDR2 FQGNSA. The germline V and J ends were trimmed by 5 bases and 7 bases, with 21 bases remaining between them. CDR3 length equals 16 residues. The CDR3 reads CASSPPRGPSVNEQFF. The CDR3 DNA follows: TGTGCCAGCAGCCCCCCACGGGGTCCCAGTGTGAATGAGCAGTTCTTC.

The genes are TRBV4-3 and TRBJ1-2; weak D call: TRBD1 (5 bases). Trimming cost V 4 bases and J 7 bases, with 16 bases left between them. This CDR3 contains 14 residues. Germline V CDR1 and CDR2: LGHNA, YSLEER. In nucleotides, the CDR3 is TGCGCCAGCAGCCCCTGGGGAGGGGACGGTGGCTACACCTTC. It yields the protein CASSPWGGDGGYTF.

This clone appeared once. The chain uses TRBV7-6 and TRBJ1-1, with 9 nucleotides matching TRBD1. V shed 1 base and J 3 bases; nucleotides not matched to a gene: 3. Germline V gene sequence: CDR1 SGHVS, CDR2 FNYEAQ. The CDR3 loop spans 15 amino acids. For the CDR3, the DNA is TGTGCCAGCAGCTTAGGACAGGGGGGGGACACTGAAGCTTTCTTT. This codes for CASSLGQGGDTEAFF.

The J gene is TRBJ2-7, the V gene TRBV6-5; tentative D call: TRBD2 (5 bases). Germline CDR1 is MNHEY and CDR2 is SVGAGI. This CDR3 is 11 amino acids long. The V end lost 4 bases, the J end lost 6 bases, and 7 bases lay between the germline ends. The CDR3 region has the DNA TGTGCCAGCAGTTCTGGACTCGAGCAGTACTTC. Translation gives CASSSGLEQYF.

V gene TRBV29-1 combines with J gene TRBJ1-3; maybe TRBD1 (5 bases). Germline lookup yields CDR1 SQVTM and CDR2 ANQGSEA. V shed 5 bases and J shed 5 bases, with 13 bases lying between them. This CDR3 has 13 residues. CDR3 nucleotide sequence: TGCAGCGTTACCCAGGGCCTGAGAAACACCATATATTTT. As protein: CSVTQGLRNTIYF.

The chain links TRBV5-1 to TRBJ2-3; 12 nucleotides match TRBD2. J lost 3 bases, V lost 4 bases, and 9 bases had no gene match. This CDR3 has 17 residues. In germline, CDR1 is SGHRS, CDR2 YFSETQ. CDR3 sequence reads: CASSPELAGGGTDTQYF. Written as DNA, the CDR3 is TGCGCCAGCAGCCCGGAACTAGCGGGGGGAGGAACAGATACGCAGTATTTT.

Only one count was recorded for this clone. The chain recombines TRBV4-1 with TRBJ2-2, with 7 bases matching TRBD1. This CDR3 has 14 residues. Looked up from germline, CDR1 is MGHRA and CDR2 is YSYEKL. V shed 3 bases, J shed 6 bases, and the junction held 4 bases outside the gene matches. The CDR3 DNA follows: TGCGCCAGCAGCCAGAGCCAGGGGGCCGGGGAGCTGTTTTTT. It codes for CASSQSQGAGELFF.

This clone was seen only once. The chain recombines TRBV2 with TRBJ2-1; D is possibly TRBD1 (6 bases). V was clipped by 3 bases and J by 11 bases, with 17 bases between them. CDR3 length: 14 amino acids. Germline V CDR1 and CDR2: SNHLY, FYNNEI. The CDR3 DNA sequence: TGTGCCAGCAGTGACCGGACAGAGCTATTGAAGCAGTTCTTC. Protein product: CASSDRTELLKQFF.

The chain combines TRBV7-8 with TRBJ2-3; D possibly corresponds to TRBD2 (5 bases). Trimming cost V 6 bases and J 3 bases, with 19 bases left between them. There are 16 residues in the CDR3. From germline, CDR1 is SGHVS and CDR2 FQNEAQ. This chain's CDR3 is CASRPYRASLTDTQYF. Written as DNA, the CDR3 is TGTGCCAGCAGACCTTACCGGGCTAGCCTGACAGATACGCAGTATTTT.

The chain couples TRBV6-6 to TRBJ2-7; 9 bases line up with TRBD2. Germline-derived CDR1 and CDR2 are MNHNY and SVGAGI (reference sequence). The CDR3 length is 16 residues. Unmatched junction bases numbered 9, after V lost 2 bases and J lost 4 bases. The CDR3 sequence: CASSYDSSGVFYEQYF. The CDR3 DNA reads TGTGCCAGCAGTTACGATTCTAGCGGGGTTTTTTACGAGCAGTACTTC.

The chain employs TRBV4-3 and TRBJ1-2, with D unresolved. V was pared by 0 bases and J by 8 bases, with 13 bases between. Looked up from germline, CDR1 is LGHNA and CDR2 is YSLEER. The CDR3 is made up of 14 amino acids. CDR3 sequence reads: CASSQDTLSGGYTF. The CDR3 DNA is TGCGCCAGCAGCCAAGATACCCTAAGCGGCGGCTACACCTTC.

This rearrangement joins TRBV7-8 to TRBJ1-5, with 10 bases lining up with TRBD1. Looked up from germline, CDR1 is SGHVS and CDR2 is FQNEAQ. The CDR3 is 14 residues long. V shed 5 bases and J 10 bases; nucleotides not matched to a gene: 8. CDR3 region: CASSPGQGTIPQHF. As DNA, the CDR3 is TGTGCCAGCAGCCCGGGACAGGGGACTATTCCCCAGCATTTT.

The J gene is TRBJ1-1, the V gene TRBV5-1, with a weak D call TRBD1 (5 bases). Germline CDR1 is SGHRS and CDR2 is YFSETQ. V shed 4 bases and J shed 5 bases, with 15 bases lying between them. This CDR3 spans 14 amino acids. CDR3 sequence (DNA): TGCGCCAGCAGCGTGGAAGGGGACTCGACTGAAGCTTTCTTT. This translates into CASSVEGDSTEAFF. The full variable domain, in which reference TRBV5-1 and TRBJ1-1 provide the parts outside the CDR3, is KAGVTQTPRYLIKTRGQQVTLSCSPISGHRSVSWYQQTPGQGLQFLFEYFSETQRNKGNFPGRFSGRQFSNSRSEMNVSTLELGDSALYLCASSVEGDSTEAFFGQGTRLTVV.

V usage is TRBV27 and J usage is TRBJ2-7, with D perhaps matching TRBD1 (5 bases). Germline V gene data show CDR1 as MNHEY and CDR2 as SMNVEV (reference sequence). The CDR3 runs 15 residues. V was clipped by 3 bases and J by 4 bases, with 16 bases between them. CDR3 protein: CASSFAGYGPYEQYF. The CDR3 region has the DNA TGTGCCAGCAGTTTTGCAGGGTATGGACCATACGAGCAGTACTTC.